This T cell receptor (beta chain) was found in a study of human T cells and chemical hapten exposure. V was shortened by 4 bases and J by 0 bases, with 15 bases between the two germline ends. The CDR3 has 15 amino acids. The germline gives CDR1 SQVTM, CDR2 ANQGSEA. This clonotype showed up just a few times. Described time point: pre-sensitization, week 0. Specified treatment: therapeutic diphenylcyclopropenone sensitization with weekly scalp DPC. As the library was built, unique molecular identifiers were attached to individual cDNA molecules. One entry per CDR3 protein results from TCRdb running MiXCR on the RACE reads. The sample records tens of thousands of distinct CDR3 sequences, roughly 15% being singletons.

This TCR derives from a woman aged 45-60 years with alopecia areata. Some clones in this sample may be carry-over from other donors' samples. The source material was whole blood, sampled in connection with sensitization to the hapten diphenylcyclopropenone (DPC). V usage is TRBV29-1 and J usage is TRBJ1-2; weak D call: TRBD1 (5 bases). The CDR3 DNA sequence: TGCAGCGTTGGTGGGGGAGGATCTACTAACTATGGCTACACCTTC. This gives the protein CSVGGGGSTNYGYTF.